This entry features one T cell receptor (beta chain) sequence. Its cognate antigen is unknown. The CDR3 is made up of 13 amino acids. Germline CDR1 and CDR2: SEHNR and FQNEAQ (reference sequence). V was cut by 3 bases and J by 6 bases, with 12 bases left in between. The data were taken from a study of T cells in Graves' hyperthyroidism and ophthalmopathy. Study-level results: Researchers report that a 13 V-J model separated ophthalmopathy from stable hyperthyroidism. Model predictions of ophthalmopathy came a median around 6.5 months before onset. Most thyroid-expanded clonotypes above 0.001 were also found in blood.

Researchers took RNA transcripts and amplified the TCR beta CDR3 regions from them. Carried out on the TCR CDR3, a first-round RT-PCR used the HTBI primer set. Each CDR3 protein is one row after TCRdb ran MiXCR on the multiplex PCR reads. Of 250,000 to 300,000 distinct CDR3 sequences listed, about 19% are singletons. The specimen sequenced was blood. This TCR was sampled from a man in his fifties or sixties with Graves' ophthalmopathy. This rearrangement joins TRBV7-9 to TRBJ2-7; D is perhaps TRBD2 (5 bases). The CDR3: CASSLDSLFEQYF. In nucleotides, the CDR3 is TGTGCCAGCAGCTTGGACTCCCTGTTCGAGCAGTACTTC.